This T cell receptor (beta chain) was obtained from a study of TIL therapy for anti-PD-1-resistant metastatic lung cancer (dated by TCRdb to the early 2020s). With regard to the full study: Tumors were collected before any PD-1/PD-L1 blockade, after which patients were given nivolumab, and patients who progressed were given lymphodepletion, an infusion of expanded TIL and IL-2. A median age of roughly 55 years (range about 38-80) and a median tumor PD-L1 proportion score of about 5.4% were recorded among enrolled patients. Most of the cohort had lung adenocarcinoma, including a handful of EGFR-mutant tumors and two ALK-rearranged tumors, and half of the patients were either current or former smokers. A median non-synonymous tumor mutation burden of roughly 1.4 mutations per megabase was determined across the cohort by whole-exome sequencing. Clonotypes were tracked across tumor, expanded TIL product and serial blood samples by T cell receptor beta sequencing of tumor and peripheral blood.

This clone was observed a few times. The antigen this receptor binds is unknown. Base-call qualities are not available, and no considerably larger clone is one nucleotide away. Overall study outcomes, separate from this receptor: The cohort was highly selected, including more treatment-naive, never-smoker and oncogene-addicted patients than is typical, which limits generalizability. The baseline peripheral repertoire was partially replaced by infused TIL clonotypes, which then decayed over months, and persistence showed no apparent association with response. The study protocol defined all tumor marker inferences as exploratory.

The time point label here, explained by the study, means: pre-treatment sample, taken before nivolumab and TIL therapy. A phase I trial run at two centers enrolled adults with stage 4 NSCLC between October 2017 and 2020. Samples came from a single-arm, open-label phase I trial of tumor-infiltrating lymphocyte therapy with nivolumab in advanced non-small cell lung cancer. Mononuclear cells from blood collected in EDTA tubes were isolated on a Ficoll gradient and snap-frozen as pellets, and DNA was then extracted using a Qiagen mini-prep kit. The immunoSEQ v3 hsTCRB kit was used to amplify TCR beta CDR3 regions from genomic DNA through bias-controlled multiplex PCR. TCR libraries were sequenced on an Illumina NextSeq 500 to 2 million to 2.5 million read pairs for survey level or roughly 5-6.5 million for deep level. The original pipeline was this. Clonality was reported by immunoSEQ Analyzer software, which also assigned V, D and J genes and filtered out non-productive sequences. Repertoires of infused TIL and blood were compared using productive Simpson clonality and the Morisita overlap index of productive TRB rearrangements. Absolute clonotype counts in blood were estimated by multiplying the lymphocyte count by the CD3+ fraction and by the productive frequency of the clone. TCRdb provides this immuneACCESS table in a form limited to in-frame rearrangements. Some clones are lacking; in checked studies, under half of them reflect an unresolved V gene, and why the rest are absent is not known. That table furnishes V, J and clone size, whereas the DNA furnished D and trimming. The sample contains just under 60,000 clones, around 70% of them found a single time. The ten top clones hold 1.8% of the sample.

The CDR3 holds 17 amino acids from the cysteine to the phenylalanine. Just the 51-base CDR3 DNA is kept, in frame starting at base 1. CDR1 is given as LGHNA and CDR2 as YNFKEQ, both from the germline V gene. V loses 0 bases, J loses 4 bases, and the germline ends lie 18 bases apart. The origin of this receptor is a person aged 25 to 80 with non-small cell lung cancer. The sample consisted of blood, taken at baseline. The receptor chain draws on TRBV4-2 and TRBJ1-2; the D gene is perhaps TRBD1, on 5 matching bases. The CDR3 amino acid sequence is: CASSQDPLGARFYGYTF. Read as DNA, the sequence is TGTGCCAGCAGCCAAGACCCCTTAGGGGCGCGATTCTATGGCTACACCTTC.